This T cell receptor (beta chain) was captured in a study of CD8 T cells in ankylosing spondylitis. Libraries for TCR beta were made by quantitative 5'-RACE with molecular barcodes. TCRdb re-called the 5' RACE reads through MiXCR, storing one row per CDR3 protein. This sample carries more than 30,000 distinct CDR3 sequences, approximately 11% of them seen once, and the ten largest clones take around 20%. The table lists this clonotype with many counts. What it binds is unknown. Study-wide points: Disease-associated clones were reportedly significantly overrepresented in matched ankylosing spondylitis synovial fluid. Ankylosing spondylitis blood appeared to be characterized by a TCR beta motif of 8 or 9 highly homologous variants. Clones linked to disease, bearing a CD8+ phenotype, were relatively rare in peripheral blood.

Trimming shortened V by 2 bases and J by 13 bases, and 13 bases separated the two germline ends. CDR1 is SGHRS, CDR2 YFSETQ, per germline. The CDR3 is 12 residues long. This clonotype originated in a male donor with ankylosing spondylitis. The sequenced sample consisted of synovial fluid, either unsorted or a sorted T cell fraction (not recorded which). This chain connects TRBV5-1 to TRBJ2-1; a weak D match, TRBD2 (6 bases). The DNA for the CDR3 is TGCGCCAGCAGCTTTACTAGCCTAAATCAGTTCTTC. It translates to CASSFTSLNQFF.